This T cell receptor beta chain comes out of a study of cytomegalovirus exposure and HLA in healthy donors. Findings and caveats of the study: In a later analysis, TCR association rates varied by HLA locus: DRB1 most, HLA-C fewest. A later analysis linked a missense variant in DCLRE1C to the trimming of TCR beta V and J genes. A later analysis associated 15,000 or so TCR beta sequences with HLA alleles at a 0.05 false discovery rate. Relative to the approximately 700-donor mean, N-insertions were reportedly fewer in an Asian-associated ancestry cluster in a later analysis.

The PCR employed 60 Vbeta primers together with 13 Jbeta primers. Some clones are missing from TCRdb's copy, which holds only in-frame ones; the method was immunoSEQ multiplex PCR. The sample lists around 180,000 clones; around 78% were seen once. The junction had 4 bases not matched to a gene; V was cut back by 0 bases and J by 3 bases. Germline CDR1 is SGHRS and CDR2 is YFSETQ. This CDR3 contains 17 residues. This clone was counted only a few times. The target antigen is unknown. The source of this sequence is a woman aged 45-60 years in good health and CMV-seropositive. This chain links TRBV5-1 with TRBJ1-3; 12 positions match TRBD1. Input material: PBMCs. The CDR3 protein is CASSLAGTGGLGNTIYF. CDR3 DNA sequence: TGCGCCAGCAGCTTGGCCGGGACAGGGGGCCTTGGAAACACCATATATTTT. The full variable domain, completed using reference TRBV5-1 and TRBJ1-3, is KAGVTQTPRYLIKTRGQQVTLSCSPISGHRSVSWYQQTPGQGLQFLFEYFSETQRNKGNFPGRFSGRQFSNSRSEMNVSTLELGDSALYLCASSLAGTGGLGNTIYFGEGSWLTVV.